This T cell receptor beta chain was identified during a study of T cells in Graves' hyperthyroidism and ophthalmopathy (dated by TCRdb to the late 2010s). Describing the broader study: Peripheral blood was collected at initial diagnosis, before any treatment. TCR V-J signatures able to tell the groups apart were searched for in a discovery cohort of 90 to 100 patients, of whom over 40 had Graves' ophthalmopathy and about 60 had stable Graves' hyperthyroidism. Prospective prediction of ophthalmopathy was tested in an independent validation cohort of 18 to 20 hyperthyroidism patients and some 17 patients who later progressed to ophthalmopathy. For training and testing, the 100 or so patients in the discovery cohort were randomly divided in a 7:3 ratio. In addition, the study compared T-cell repertoires in thyroid tissue and in blood from roughly 6 Graves' hyperthyroidism patients. Once sampling was done, hyperthyroidism patients were given methimazole at a starting dose of 30 mg daily, whereas ophthalmopathy patients were given high-dose intravenous methylprednisolone. The paper reports TCR Vbeta CDR3 sequencing of more than 120 peripheral blood samples: approximately 43 ophthalmopathy, around 80 hyperthyroidism and around 17 progressor patients.

The TCR beta CDR3 regions were amplified from the RNA transcripts. The first round of RT-PCR for the TCR CDR3 was performed with the HTBI primer set and the Qiagen OneStep RT-PCR kit. The libraries were constructed in a second round of multiplex PCR and then size-selected and purified. Paired-end sequencing of the libraries was performed with 100 bp reads on an Illumina HiSeq2000. The paper's data handling went like this. SOAPnuke was used to process the raw data, with reads discarded if the reads contained adapters or uncalled bases, had a mean Phred below 15, or lacked an exact constant-primer or identifier match. COPE v1.2.5 was used to merge the high-quality paired reads, and each unique nucleotide sequence was defined as a clonotype. Clonotypes were aligned to IMGT TRBV, TRBD and TRBJ reference segments using MiTCR v1.1. Only V-J combinations with frequency above 0.0001, covering roughly 99% of repertoires, were analysed. A TCS score was defined as the ratio of F50 (clonal expansion) to E x V (chaos), with BLOSUM62-based TCRdist applied between CDR3 peptides within each V-J. Welch's t-statistics and random forest reduced several hundred V-J features to 13, which were used in a naive Bayes classifier (R e1071). The raw public data were reprocessed by TCRdb itself: fastp quality trimming at Q25, MiXCR clonotype calling, in-frame beta chains only. When rows share a CDR3 protein, they turn into one entry using the most common DNA and genes. The V and J calls follow TCRdb's processing rather than the paper's. This sample is represented by about 740,000 distinct CDR3 sequences; less than 15% of them were singletons. 9.5% to 13% of the sample lies in the top ten.

A note on this clonotype: Its antigen is still unknown. An end of the junction differs from the germline gene, which may be a read error.

On the study overall, not on this receptor specifically: Most expanded thyroid clonotypes (frequency above 0.001) were also found in blood, which suggests that blood repertoires may mirror thyroid immune responses. No statistical method was used to fix the sample size in advance, and group allocation was not hidden from the investigators. A 13 V-J signature model separated ophthalmopathy from stable hyperthyroidism, with roughly 88% sensitivity and 81.08% specificity in cross-validation and 80%/75% in testing. During validation, the model predicted progression to ophthalmopathy a median of about 6.5 months ahead of onset, with almost 71% sensitivity and about 72% specificity.

A patient counted as having stable Graves' hyperthyroidism if no progression to ophthalmopathy occurred over 18 months of follow-up. The hyperthyroidism patients were between 18 and 65 years old and newly diagnosed, with a disease duration of less than 2 months. Any patient with an uncontrolled infection, another autoimmune disease, pregnancy or lactation was excluded. Diagnoses were based on clinical symptoms, serum thyroxine and TRAb, thyroid ultrasound and orbital computed tomography. PBMCs were separated from under 11 ml of fresh peripheral blood using Ficoll-Paque density gradient centrifugation. Trizol reagent was used to extract total RNA, and RNA quality was then checked on an Agilent 2100 Bioanalyzer. This clonotype was sampled from a woman aged 18 to 35 with Graves' hyperthyroidism. The specimen sequenced was blood.

CDR3 protein: CSAGSWSGDNEQLF. The DNA sequence reads TGCAGTGCAGGGTCTTGGTCCGGAGACAATGAGCAGCTCTTC. The receptor chain draws on TRBV20-1 and TRBJ2-1; the D gene identity is not certain. From cysteine to phenylalanine, the CDR3 is 14 amino acids long. Here the CDR3 DNA is all that survives: 42 bases in frame from base 1. The germline V gene (reference sequence) sets CDR1 to DFQATT and CDR2 to SNEGSKA.